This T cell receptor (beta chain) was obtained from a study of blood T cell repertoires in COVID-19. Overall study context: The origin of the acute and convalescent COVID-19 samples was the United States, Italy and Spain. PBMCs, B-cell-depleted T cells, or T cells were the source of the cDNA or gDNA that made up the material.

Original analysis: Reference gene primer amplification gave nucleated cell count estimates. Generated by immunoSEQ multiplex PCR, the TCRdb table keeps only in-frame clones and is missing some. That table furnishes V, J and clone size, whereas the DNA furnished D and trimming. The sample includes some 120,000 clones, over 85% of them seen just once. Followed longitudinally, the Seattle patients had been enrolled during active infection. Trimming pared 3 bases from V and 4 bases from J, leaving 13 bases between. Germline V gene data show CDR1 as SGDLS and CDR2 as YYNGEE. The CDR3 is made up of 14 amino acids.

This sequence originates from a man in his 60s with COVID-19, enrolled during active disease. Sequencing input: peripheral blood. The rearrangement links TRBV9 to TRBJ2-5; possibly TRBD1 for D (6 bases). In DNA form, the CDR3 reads TGTGCCAGCAGCGACCCGGGGACAACAGAGACCCAGTACTTC. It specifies CASSDPGTTETQYF.